A single sample is the source of the 30 T cell receptor beta chains below, sequenced in a study of shared clonotypes between healthy human individuals. Sequencing was performed with immunoSEQ multiplex PCR; in TCRdb, only in-frame clones are kept and a portion is missing. Found here are under 850,000 clones, 80% to 95% of them singletons; the top ten hold 24%. CD45RO-negative cells were positively selected for CCR7, leaving out terminally differentiated effector memory CD45RA+ cells. Source material: naive CD8+ T cells sorted from blood. These receptors were collected from a man aged 30 to 45 in good health.

The V gene is TRBV11-2, the J gene TRBJ1-1, with 7 bases identical to TRBD1. Germline assignment: CDR1 SGHAT and CDR2 FQNNGV. The trim removed 8 bases at V and 5 bases at J, leaving 14 bases unmatched. This CDR3 is 15 amino acids long. CDR3 in amino acids: CASGVGTAPGTEAFF. The CDR3 DNA reads as TGTGCCAGCGGAGTCGGGACAGCCCCGGGAACTGAAGCTTTCTTT.

The CDR3 bases are TGTGCCAGCAGCATACCGGGACTAGCTCCCTACAATGAGCAGTTCTTC. It translates to CASSIPGLAPYNEQFF. The rearrangement links TRBV7-9 to TRBJ2-1; TRBD2 matches 9 bases. Per germline, CDR1 SEHNR and CDR2 FQNEAQ (reference sequence). Unmatched junction bases numbered 7, after V lost 5 bases and J lost 2 bases. The CDR3 totals 16 residues.

The gene calls are TRBV10-3 and TRBJ2-7; TRBD1 is a possible D gene (6 bases). Germline V gene data show CDR1 as ENHRY and CDR2 as SYGVKD. Trimming left V 9 bases short and J 2 bases short, with 14 bases between. This CDR3 spans 13 amino acids. CDR3: CAINRDKAYEQYF. The CDR3 DNA reads as TGTGCCATTAACCGGGACAAGGCCTACGAGCAGTACTTC.

This clone occurred once. V usage is TRBV6-6 and J usage is TRBJ1-1, with D possibly matching TRBD1 (6 bases). There are 15 residues in the CDR3. Per the germline V gene, CDR1 is MNHNY and CDR2 is SVGAGI (reference sequence). Trimming took off 6 bases at V and 2 bases at J, with 16 bases between the two ends. Here the CDR3 DNA reads TGTGCCAGCAGAGCTAGAGGACAGTACAACACTGAAGCTTTCTTT. This sequence encodes CASRARGQYNTEAFF.

The chain couples TRBV27 to TRBJ2-3, with 14 bases identical to TRBD2. V lost 5 bases and J lost 6; bases outside the gene matches: 13. Germline values: CDR1 MNHEY, CDR2 SMNVEV (reference sequence). The CDR3 spans 18 residues. The CDR3: CASSKLPPGTSGSDTQYF. The CDR3 DNA is TGTGCCAGCAGTAAACTGCCCCCCGGGACTAGCGGGAGTGATACGCAGTATTTT.

Turning to this clone: Other DNA sequences in this specimen translate into the identical CDR3. The rearrangement uses TRBV27 and TRBJ2-7, with a possible D match to TRBD2 (5 bases). The CDR3 has 13 residues. V lost 6 bases and J lost 2, with 11 bases in between. Germline V lookup: CDR1 MNHEY, CDR2 SMNVEV (reference sequence). The CDR3 DNA reads as TGTGCCAGCAGCCGGACTGCTACCTACGAGCAGTACTTC. It codes for CASSRTATYEQYF.

The chain is built from TRBV5-1 and TRBJ2-7, with 11 bases lining up with TRBD2. CDR1 and CDR2 (germline): SGHRS, YFSETQ. There are 15 residues in the CDR3. With V trimmed by 5 bases and J by 4 bases, 8 bases remained unmatched. DNA of the CDR3: TGCGCCAGCAGGTCGCCTAGCGGGAGGACGTACGAGCAGTACTTC. This translates into CASRSPSGRTYEQYF.

The chain has TRBV30 and TRBJ2-7; D remains unclear. Germline CDR1 GTSNPN, CDR2 SVGIG (reference sequence). V was shortened by 3 bases and J by 3 bases, with 12 bases between the two germline ends. The CDR3 totals 13 residues. The CDR3 coding sequence is TGTGCCTGGAGCTCCGGGTTGGGCTACGAGCAGTACTTC. Amino acid sequence: CAWSSGLGYEQYF.

The chain recombines TRBV10-2 with TRBJ2-3; D is possibly TRBD1 (5 bases). There are 18 residues in the CDR3. Trimming removed 2 bases from V and 0 bases from J, with 18 bases in between. The germline V gene has CDR1 WSHSY and CDR2 SAAADI. Written as DNA, the CDR3 is TGCGCCAGCAGTGAGGAGTATATCGCAGGGATTAGCACAGATACGCAGTATTTT. Its protein product is CASSEEYIAGISTDTQYF.

The CDR3 sequence: CASSELDRVYEQYF. CDR3 DNA: TGCGCCAGCAGTGAGTTGGACAGGGTTTACGAGCAGTACTTC. This chain connects TRBV10-1 to TRBJ2-7; 8 bases line up with TRBD1. Germline CDR1 and CDR2: WNHNN and SYGVQD (reference sequence). V gave up 1 base and J gave up 4 bases; unmatched junction bases: 3. CDR3 size: 14 residues.

CDR3 sequence: CASSIKGGLSNDVLTF. The CDR3 DNA sequence: TGTGCCAGTAGTATAAAGGGGGGACTGTCTAACGACGTCCTGACTTTC. This chain uses TRBV19 with TRBJ2-6; possibly TRBD1 or TRBD2 for D (6 bases each). Germline CDR1 LNHDA, CDR2 SQIVND (reference sequence). This CDR3 is 16 amino acids long. V lost 2 bases, J lost 11 bases, and 19 bases lay in between.

This sequence joins TRBV4-1 and TRBJ2-2; D gene uncertain. The CDR3 loop spans 16 amino acids. Per germline, CDR1 MGHRA and CDR2 YSYEKL. V was pared by 1 base and J by 5 bases, with 14 bases between. The CDR3 nucleotides read TGCGCCAGCAGCCAAGGGCCCAGCCCATTAACCGGGGAGCTGTTTTTT. Amino acids: CASSQGPSPLTGELFF.

This rearrangement joins TRBV29-1 to TRBJ1-1; the D is unclear. This CDR3 region has 11 residues. V was clipped by 5 bases and J by 1 base, with 5 bases between them. In germline, CDR1 is SQVTM, CDR2 ANQGSEA. As DNA, the CDR3 is TGCAGCGTTAATGAGAACACTGAAGCTTTCTTT. This encodes CSVNENTEAFF.

To note about this clone: The junction shows a germline mismatch at one end, possibly a read error. The chain has TRBV6-5 and TRBJ2-7; 9 bases line up with TRBD1. Germline V lookup: CDR1 MNHEY, CDR2 SVGAGI. This CDR3 has 14 residues. The CDR3 DNA is TGTGCCAGCAGTCACTCGGGACAGGGCTACGAGCAGTACTTC. Amino acid sequence: CASSHSGQGYEQYF.

This chain joins TRBV5-5 and TRBJ1-2; perhaps TRBD1 as D (5 bases). Trimming removed 3 bases at V and 3 bases at J, with 27 bases between. The CDR3 totals 19 residues. Germline values: CDR1 SGHKS, CDR2 YYEKEE (reference sequence). DNA for the CDR3: TGTGCCAGCAGCTCGGCGTCCTGGAACTGGGGGGATTCCTACTATGGCTACACCTTC. Translated: CASSSASWNWGDSYYGYTF.

The sample holds many counts of this clone. This rearrangement joins TRBV28 to TRBJ1-5; D call uncertain. Looked up from germline, CDR1 is MDHEN and CDR2 is SYDVKM. Trimming cost V 1 base and J 0 bases, with 10 bases left between them. The CDR3 totals 16 residues. Here the CDR3 reads CASSLYTDSSNQPQHF. The DNA of the CDR3 is TGTGCCAGCAGTTTATACACAGACTCTAGCAATCAGCCCCAGCATTTT.

V and J are TRBV29-1 and TRBJ1-2; D not resolved. The V end lost 3 bases, the J end lost 2 bases, and 10 bases lay between the germline ends. Germline values: CDR1 SQVTM, CDR2 ANQGSEA. The CDR3 extends over 13 amino acids. The CDR3 here is CSVDNEANYGYTF. The CDR3 region has the DNA TGCAGCGTTGATAATGAGGCCAACTATGGCTACACCTTC.

The chain combines TRBV7-2 with TRBJ1-2; D is uncertain. CDR1 is SGHTA and CDR2 is FQGNSA in the germline V gene. This CDR3 has 12 residues. V dropped 0 bases and J dropped 8 bases, with 7 bases sitting between them. The CDR3 nucleotides are TGTGCCAGCAGCTTAGCACGGTCGGGCTACACCTTC. Translation gives CASSLARSGYTF.

The chain is built from TRBV27 and TRBJ2-7, with D unclear. This CDR3 is built from 14 residues. The germline V gene encodes CDR1 MNHEY and CDR2 SMNVEV (reference sequence). The V end was cut by 6 bases, the J end by 6 bases, with 18 bases between. The CDR3 bases are TGTGCCAGCAGATTACTGGGCACAAGGACCGAGCAGTACTTC. As protein: CASRLLGTRTEQYF.

The chain couples TRBV7-9 to TRBJ2-1, with 11 bases matching TRBD2. Per the germline V gene, CDR1 is SEHNR and CDR2 is FQNEAQ (reference sequence). The CDR3 runs to 16 residues. V trimming: 3 bases; J trimming: 5 bases; junction bases outside the gene matches: 6. This CDR3 reads CASSLVTSGINNEQFF. The CDR3 nucleotides are TGTGCCAGCAGCTTGGTGACTAGCGGGATCAACAATGAGCAGTTCTTC.

The genes are TRBV6-1 and TRBJ2-7; TRBD1 is a possible D gene (6 bases). Trimming left V 0 bases short and J 0 bases short, with 9 bases between. The germline V gene encodes CDR1 MNHNS and CDR2 SASEGT. The CDR3 has 15 amino acids. CDR3 coding DNA: TGTGCCAGCAGTGAAGCCCAGGGGAGCTCCTACGAGCAGTACTTC. It encodes CASSEAQGSSYEQYF.

The CDR3, as DNA: TGTGCCAGCAGCTTAGGACCCCCGGCGTTCCTATCATACGAGCAGTACTTC. It translates to CASSLGPPAFLSYEQYF. The chain has TRBV11-3 and TRBJ2-7, with no clear D. The V end lost 1 base, the J end lost 4 bases, and 20 bases lay between the germline ends. Germline assignment: CDR1 SGHNT and CDR2 YENEEA. The CDR3 runs to 17 residues. Supplemented by reference TRBV11-3 and TRBJ2-7, the full variable domain reads EAGVVQSPRYKIIEKKQPVAFWCNPISGHNTLYWYLQNLGQGPELLIRYENEEAVDDSQLPKDRFSAERLKGVDSTLKIQPAELGDSAVYLCASSLGPPAFLSYEQYFGPGTRLTVT.

This clone was seen a few times. The chain recombines TRBV4-1 with TRBJ2-7; no firm D call. Germline V CDR1 and CDR2: MGHRA, YSYEKL. V was trimmed by 3 bases and J by 0 bases, leaving 6 bases between them. The CDR3 sequence is 13 residues long. CDR3 sequence: CASSHSSSYEQYF. In DNA, the CDR3 is TGCGCCAGCAGCCACAGTAGCTCCTACGAGCAGTACTTC.

CDR3 DNA sequence: TGCGCCAGCAGCTTCCCGGGACTAGCGGGAACTCTAAATACGCAGTATTTT. This gives the protein CASSFPGLAGTLNTQYF. The chain joins TRBV4-1 to TRBJ2-3; TRBD2 agrees at 13 bases. The CDR3 is 17 residues long. Per germline, CDR1 MGHRA and CDR2 YSYEKL. Trimming took 5 bases from V and 7 from J; bases not matched to a gene: 12.

J is TRBJ2-1 and V is TRBV6-5; 8 bases agree with TRBD2. The V gene's germline CDR1 is MNHEY and CDR2 SVGAGI. V shed 7 bases, J shed 14 bases, and the junction held 10 bases outside the gene matches. This CDR3 region has 12 residues. The CDR3: CASTGGGEVEFF. CDR3 nucleotide sequence: TGTGCCAGCACCGGGGGGGGAGAGGTAGAGTTCTTC.

This clone was detected once. This chain uses TRBV14 with TRBJ1-2; D gene unclear. Germline CDR1 reads SGHDN; CDR2 reads FVKESK. The CDR3 is 13 residues long. With 1 base removed from V and 4 bases from J, the gap between germline ends came to 7 bases. CDR3 nucleotides: TGTGCCAGCAGCCAAGGAGGTATCTATGGCTACACCTTC. It encodes CASSQGGIYGYTF.

The V and J genes are TRBV27 and TRBJ2-3, with a tentative D call TRBD2 (5 bases). The V and J ends lost 5 bases and 10 bases respectively, with 10 bases between them. Germline-derived CDR1 and CDR2 are MNHEY and SMNVEV (reference sequence). The CDR3 sequence is 11 residues long. This chain's CDR3 is CASSAGGPQYF. The CDR3 nucleotides are TGTGCCAGCAGTGCAGGAGGTCCGCAGTATTTT.

This clone was seen more than once but under ten times. V is TRBV7-9 and J is TRBJ1-2; D remains unclear. The V end was cut by 10 bases, the J end by 6 bases, with 24 bases between. Germline assignment: CDR1 SEHNR and CDR2 FQNEAQ (reference sequence). The CDR3 contains 15 residues. The CDR3 reads CAIPRVGLIRDGYTF. DNA of the CDR3: TGTGCCATCCCGAGGGTCGGCCTTATCCGCGATGGCTACACCTTC.

This sequence joins TRBV9 and TRBJ2-2, with 7 positions matching TRBD2. The ends lost 0 bases at V and 1 base at J; junction bases unmatched: 6. The germline V gene encodes CDR1 SGDLS and CDR2 YYNGEE. The CDR3 is made up of 17 amino acids. CDR3 loop: CASSVDVLAENTGELFF. CDR3 sequence (DNA): TGTGCCAGCAGCGTAGACGTTCTAGCGGAGAACACCGGGGAGCTGTTTTTT.

The V and J genes are TRBV6-6 and TRBJ2-1, with D tentatively TRBD1 (6 bases). CDR1 and CDR2 from the germline V gene are MNHNY and SVGAGI (reference sequence). The CDR3 extends over 15 amino acids. Between the trimmed V and J ends, which lost 2 bases and 0 bases, there was a span of 8 bases. The DNA for the CDR3 is TGTGCCAGCAGTTACACAGGGTCCTCCTACAATGAGCAGTTCTTC. It specifies CASSYTGSSYNEQFF.